These 18 T cell receptor beta chains share one sample of origin, sequenced in a study of cytomegalovirus exposure and HLA in healthy donors (dated by TCRdb to about 2017). The library was produced with the immunoSEQ multiplex PCR assay. TCRdb holds this immuneACCESS table with in-frame rearrangements only. Some clones are missing; in checked studies, unresolved V genes explain under half, and the rest has no known cause. For this sample there are 200,000 to 300,000 clones; about 86% appear just once. Approximately 2.5% of the sample belongs to the ten largest clones. Specimen: PBMCs. These receptors were obtained from a man younger than 30 in good health and CMV-seronegative.

The chain is built from TRBV27 and TRBJ2-7; D remains unclear. V was shortened by 8 bases and J by 5 bases, with 4 bases between the two germline ends. The CDR3 is made up of 9 amino acids. Germline V gene sequence: CDR1 MNHEY, CDR2 SMNVEV (reference sequence). The CDR3 bases are TGTGCCAGCGGCCACGAGCAGTACTTC. Its protein product is CASGHEQYF.

This clone was counted many times. V usage is TRBV20-1 and J usage is TRBJ2-7; D unresolved. Germline CDR1 is DFQATT and CDR2 is SNEGSKA (reference sequence). V lost 0 bases and J lost 3, with 3 bases in between. CDR3 length equals 11 residues. CDR3 protein: CSARDNYEQYF. DNA for the CDR3: TGCAGTGCTAGAGACAACTACGAGCAGTACTTC.

This CDR3 reads CASSQPLAGGRYEQFF. Here the CDR3 DNA reads TGCGCCAGCAGCCAACCACTAGCGGGGGGCCGGTATGAGCAGTTCTTC. This chain connects TRBV4-1 to TRBJ2-1; 12 bases agree with TRBD2. With 2 bases clipped from V and 8 bases from J, the junction kept 7 bases outside the gene matches. Germline-derived CDR1 and CDR2 are MGHRA and YSYEKL. This CDR3 has 16 amino acids.

The rearrangement uses TRBV14 and TRBJ2-1; D is perhaps TRBD2 (5 bases). V dropped 6 bases and J dropped 4 bases, with 13 bases sitting between them. The CDR3 runs 14 residues. Per germline, CDR1 SGHDN and CDR2 FVKESK. CDR3 in amino acids: CASSSVARYNEQFF. As DNA, the CDR3 is TGTGCCAGCAGTTCGGTAGCGCGATACAATGAGCAGTTCTTC.

The chain recombines TRBV11-2 with TRBJ2-7; 10 nucleotides agree with TRBD1. The ends lost 4 bases at V and 3 bases at J; junction bases unmatched: 6. Per germline, CDR1 SGHAT and CDR2 FQNNGV. The CDR3 contains 15 residues. CDR3 sequence (DNA): TGTGCCAGCAGCTCATCGACAGGGGGCGGCTACGAGCAGTACTTC. It codes for CASSSSTGGGYEQYF.

This chain links TRBV10-2 with TRBJ2-7; 8 positions match TRBD2. After removal of 4 bases from V and 6 bases from J, the junction contained 5 bases not matched to a gene. Germline V gives CDR1 WSHSY, CDR2 SAAADI. The CDR3 loop spans 13 amino acids. Here the CDR3 reads CASSVLAAGEQYF. The DNA for the CDR3 is TGCGCCAGCAGTGTACTAGCGGCGGGCGAGCAGTACTTC.

This chain links TRBV6-6 with TRBJ1-2; tentatively, D is TRBD1 (5 bases). The germline gives CDR1 MNHNY, CDR2 SVGAGI (reference sequence). This CDR3 contains 13 residues. Trimming removed 6 bases at V and 6 bases at J, with 14 bases between. The CDR3, as DNA: TGTGCCAGCAGCCCACAGGAGGGGCATGGCTACACCTTC. As protein: CASSPQEGHGYTF.

The rearrangement links TRBV6-5 to TRBJ1-6; D is ambiguous. The V gene's germline CDR1 is MNHEY and CDR2 SVGAGI. This CDR3 comprises 15 residues. Trimming removed 8 bases at V and 0 bases at J, with 11 bases between. The CDR3 sequence: CASSPYSSYNSPLHF. The CDR3 nucleotides are TGTGCCAGCTCCCCCTACAGCTCCTATAATTCACCCCTCCACTTT.

V gene TRBV5-4 combines with J gene TRBJ2-7, with 7 bases fitting TRBD1. Per germline, CDR1 SGHNT and CDR2 YYREEE (reference sequence). V dropped 4 bases and J dropped 3; count of bases not matched to a gene: 10. CDR3 size: 15 residues. CDR3 sequence: CASSEKSGTVYEQYF. The DNA of the CDR3 is TGTGCCAGCAGCGAGAAGTCCGGGACAGTCTACGAGCAGTACTTC.

The chain recombines TRBV7-2 with TRBJ1-4, with D maybe TRBD1 (5 bases). Looked up from germline, CDR1 is SGHTA and CDR2 is FQGNSA. CDR3 length: 12 residues. Trimming shortened V by 3 bases and J by 11 bases, and 10 bases separated the two germline ends. CDR3 in amino acids: CASSLQGFKLFF. CDR3 in DNA: TGTGCCAGCAGCTTGCAGGGTTTTAAACTGTTTTTT.

V and J are TRBV7-9 and TRBJ2-2; 8 bases are shared with TRBD2. V was clipped by 7 bases and J by 1 base; unmatched bases: 11. Germline assignment: CDR1 SEHNR and CDR2 FQNEAQ (reference sequence). This CDR3 region has 17 residues. In DNA, the CDR3 is TGTGCCAGCAAGAGAGAGAGAACTAGCGGGAACACCGGGGAGCTGTTTTTT. Translation gives CASKRERTSGNTGELFF. The full variable domain, with the rest looked up from reference TRBV7-9 and TRBJ2-2, is DTGVSQNPRHKITKRGQNVTFRCDPISEHNRLYWYRQTLGQGPEFLTYFQNEAQLEKSRLLSDRFSAERPKGSFSTLEIQRTEQGDSAMYLCASKRERTSGNTGELFFGEGSRLTVL.

The chain has TRBV20-1 and TRBJ2-7; TRBD1 matches 8 bases. This CDR3 is 11 amino acids long. The germline V gene encodes CDR1 DFQATT and CDR2 SNEGSKA (reference sequence). V gave up 6 bases and J gave up 12 bases; unmatched junction bases: 10. The CDR3 reads CSATPGQVRYF. In DNA, the CDR3 is TGCAGTGCAACCCCGGGACAGGTTCGGTACTTC.

The genes are TRBV4-1 and TRBJ1-5; 8 bases align to TRBD1. Germline V CDR1 and CDR2: MGHRA, YSYEKL. This CDR3 is built from 15 residues. Trimming removed 1 base from V and 5 bases from J; junction bases left unmatched: 4. The CDR3 DNA is TGCGCCAGCAGCCAAGCACAGGGGGTCCATCAGCCCCAGCATTTT. Translated: CASSQAQGVHQPQHF.

The chain uses TRBV7-3 and TRBJ2-3; TRBD2 aligns across 10 bases. V dropped 4 bases and J dropped 6; count of bases not matched to a gene: 7. CDR1 is SGHTA, CDR2 FQGTGA, per germline. This CDR3 comprises 15 residues. The chain's CDR3 is CASSSGLAKTDTQYF. In DNA form, the CDR3 reads TGTGCCAGCAGCTCGGGACTAGCGAAAACGGATACGCAGTATTTT.

This sequence joins TRBV7-9 and TRBJ2-7; 8 bases fit TRBD2. The V and J ends lost 6 bases and 3 bases, in that order; junction bases with no gene match: 7. The CDR3 consists of 14 residues. Germline-derived CDR1 and CDR2 are SEHNR and FQNEAQ (reference sequence). CDR3 sequence: CASSQREYGYEQYF. The CDR3 region has the DNA TGTGCCAGCAGTCAGCGGGAGTATGGCTACGAGCAGTACTTC.

J is TRBJ1-5 and V is TRBV28; D possibly corresponds to TRBD1 (5 bases). The CDR3 spans 14 residues. V lost 3 bases, J lost 1 base, and 7 bases lay in between. CDR1 is MDHEN and CDR2 is SYDVKM in the germline V gene. The CDR3 reads CASSFGGSNQPQHF. CDR3 nucleotides: TGTGCCAGCAGTTTTGGGGGGAGCAATCAGCCCCAGCATTTT.

This chain joins TRBV7-9 and TRBJ2-1; D uncertain. Germline CDR1 and CDR2: SEHNR and FQNEAQ (reference sequence). Deletions cut 7 bases from V and 8 bases from J, with 6 bases between. The length of the CDR3 is 10 residues. The CDR3 protein is CASTIDEQFF. CDR3 DNA: TGTGCCAGCACCATAGATGAGCAGTTCTTC. Looking up the rest from reference TRBV7-9 and TRBJ2-1 gives the full variable domain: DTGVSQNPRHKITKRGQNVTFRCDPISEHNRLYWYRQTLGQGPEFLTYFQNEAQLEKSRLLSDRFSAERPKGSFSTLEIQRTEQGDSAMYLCASTIDEQFFGPGTRLTVL.

This clone appeared a few times. This sequence joins TRBV19 and TRBJ1-1; D gene uncertain. The V end lost 3 bases, the J end lost 0 bases, and 8 bases lay between the germline ends. This CDR3 has 14 residues. Germline values: CDR1 LNHDA, CDR2 SQIVND (reference sequence). The chain's CDR3 is CASSMAQLNTEAFF. The CDR3 DNA is TGTGCCAGTAGTATGGCACAGCTGAACACTGAAGCTTTCTTT.